This T cell receptor (beta chain) is drawn from a study of blood T cell repertoires in COVID-19. Whole-study context: Samples taken during acute and convalescent COVID-19 were collected in the United States, Italy and Spain. PBMCs, B-cell-depleted T cells, or T cells provided the cDNA or gDNA that made up the material.

Per the study methods: Amplifying reference gene primers gave estimates of nucleated cell counts. Only in-frame clones appear in the TCRdb table, and some are missing; sequencing was by immunoSEQ multiplex PCR. V and J calls and clone size are as listed in that table; D and trimming were resolved from the DNA. The sample has 260,000 or so clones; 83% are singletons. The sample holds one count of this clone. The sequencing input was peripheral blood. This clonotype was sampled from an elderly man with acute or convalescent COVID-19.

The DNA of the CDR3 is TGCAGCGAGAGACTAGCGGACTACGAGCAGTACTTC. Protein product: CSERLADYEQYF. The chain joins TRBV29-1 to TRBJ2-7, with 9 bases aligning to TRBD2. Germline CDR1 and CDR2: SQVTM and ANQGSEA. V gave up 7 bases and J gave up 3 bases; unmatched junction bases: 4. The length of the CDR3 is 12 residues.